This T cell receptor beta chain was recorded in a study of blood T cell repertoires in COVID-19. This CDR3 spans 19 amino acids. Using immunoSEQ multiplex PCR, the repertoire was profiled, and TCRdb retains in-frame clones only, with some absent. Among 80,000 to 100,000 clones listed, roughly 90% were seen once. This clonotype originated in a human donor with active COVID-19. The donor label of this sample is uncertain. The source material was peripheral blood. The chain is built from TRBV21-1 and TRBJ2-1; the table's D call of TRBD2 was not tested on the DNA. TRBV21-1 is a known pseudogene. The CDR3 DNA sequence: TGTGCCAGCAGCAAACCATTAGCGGGGGGGCCTGTTCGGTACAATGAGCAGTTCTTC. This encodes CASSKPLAGGPVRYNEQFF.